This T cell receptor beta chain came from a study of blood T cell repertoires in COVID-19. In the original processing: Counts of nucleated cells, estimated from reference gene primer amplification, were obtained. Method: immunoSEQ multiplex PCR; TCRdb's copy keeps in-frame clones and lacks some. The DNA was the basis for D and trimming; V, J and clone size are from that table. Altogether just under 250,000 clones are present, 86% being singletons, with the ten largest covering about 3%. The CDR3 extends over 13 amino acids. Deletions cut 5 bases from V and 2 bases from J, with 9 bases between. Germline values: CDR1 MNHEY, CDR2 SVGEGT.

This sequence joins TRBV6-2 or TRBV6-3 and TRBJ1-2; no clear D. What was sequenced was peripheral blood. The TCR sequence derives from a young woman who had recovered from COVID-19. CDR3 region: CASSRLLNYGYTF. The CDR3 DNA is TGTGCCAGCAGTCGTCTCTTAAACTATGGCTACACCTTC.